Listed here is a single TCR beta chain. Its antigen is not known. The assay was immunoSEQ multiplex PCR, and TCRdb's table has in-frame clones only and misses some. The sample has 1 million to 1.2 million clones, 70% to 80% seen once. The data were obtained in a study of shared clonotypes between healthy human individuals. Whole-study context: Three plates each covered CD4 naive and memory; CD8 naive two, CD8 memory one. Regarding the study as a whole: Shared clonotypes: about 5.3% naive CD4, about 3.3% naive CD8, about 2.4% memory CD4, approximately 0.41% memory CD8. As a rule, naive subsets had a larger estimated richness than memory subsets.

The length of the CDR3 is 13 residues. Germline CDR1 and CDR2: SGHDT and YYEEEE. V was shortened by 1 base and J by 0 bases, with 3 bases between the two germline ends. Healthy adults negative for HIV, lacking recent acute infections or vaccinations, served as donors. The rearrangement uses TRBV5-6 and TRBJ2-3; D call uncertain. Sequenced input: memory CD4+ T cells from PBMCs. Indicated subset: CD45RA-negative fraction. This clonotype was obtained from a man aged 18 to 30 in good health. Some clones in this sample may be carry-over from other donors' samples. The CDR3 is CASSLWSTDTQYF. In nucleotides, the CDR3 is TGTGCCAGCAGCTTGTGGAGCACAGATACGCAGTATTTT. The whole variable domain, filled in from reference TRBV5-6 and TRBJ2-3, reads DAGVTQSPTHLIKTRGQQVTLRCSPKSGHDTVSWYQQALGQGPQFIFQYYEEEERQRGNFPDRFSGHQFPNYSSELNVNALLLGDSALYLCASSLWSTDTQYFGPGTRLTVL.